The clone carrying this T cell receptor (beta chain) was observed many times. Its antigen is currently unknown. The data belong to a study of identical twins. Regarding the study as a whole: High-abundance cord blood beta clonotypes had fewer insertions; memory repertoires showed none. Shared out-of-frame alpha sequences (those common to twins) showed excess low generation probability.

Each CDR3 protein gets one entry after TCRdb re-called the 5' RACE reads with MiXCR. The table has more than 200,000 distinct CDR3 sequences, roughly 13% seen once; the top ten hold approximately 8.8%. Deletions cut 2 bases from V and 2 bases from J, with 7 bases between. This CDR3 spans 14 amino acids. This chain connects TRBV12-3 or TRBV12-4 to TRBJ1-5; D gene ambiguous. This sequence originates from a woman under 30 in good health. Material: memory (CD45RO+) T cells sorted from blood. The CDR3 is CASSLRFGNQPQHF. The CDR3 DNA reads TGTGCCAGCAGTTTACGGTTTGGCAATCAGCCCCAGCATTTT.